Described below is a single T cell receptor beta chain sequence and its context. The data belong to a study of cytomegalovirus exposure and HLA in healthy donors. PCR was performed using 60 Vbeta and 13 Jbeta primers. Assay: immunoSEQ multiplex PCR; the TCRdb copy retains only in-frame clones and omits some. The sample consists of about 160,000 clones, under 85% of them appearing once. Germline V gene data show CDR1 as MNHEY and CDR2 as SMNVEV (reference sequence). The CDR3 length is 15 residues. Trimming removed 5 bases at V and 1 base at J, with 14 bases between. Input material: PBMCs. This TCR was sampled from a man aged 45-60 years in good health and CMV-seropositive. The chain carries TRBV27 and TRBJ1-1; maybe TRBD1 (6 bases). CDR3 sequence: CASSPRGAGNTEAFF. Here the CDR3 DNA reads TGTGCCAGCAGTCCCCGGGGGGCCGGGAACACTGAAGCTTTCTTT.